These T cell receptor beta chains were read from a single sample in a study of blood T cell repertoires in COVID-19. The method was immunoSEQ multiplex PCR; TCRdb's version includes in-frame clones alone and lacks a portion of them. The data hold some 260,000 clones, with around 90% observed a single time. The specimen was peripheral blood. The receptors stem from a woman in her 70s with COVID-19, enrolled during active disease. Both conserved end residues are part of each CDR3. A D gene is named only where the DNA matches it firmly. Clone size is not always given. Where it is, it says once, few, many or a class for expanded clones.

V gene	clone size	D gene	J gene	CDR3 DNA	CDR3 protein
TRBV29-1	.	.	TRBJ1-3	TGCAGCGCTAACTTAAACTCTGGAAACACCATATATTTT	CSANLNSGNTIYF
TRBV28	many	TRBD1	TRBJ1-4	TGTGCCAGCGACCGGACAGGCCTCCGTCCGGGAAAACTGTTTTTT	CASDRTGLRPGKLFF
TRBV19	.	TRBD1	TRBJ1-4	TGTGCCAGTACCGACAGGGGCGAAAAACTGTTTTTT	CASTDRGEKLFF
TRBV5-4	.	.	TRBJ1-3	TGTGCCAGCAGCTTGGCCGGGGTCGGAAACACCATATATTTT	CASSLAGVGNTIYF
TRBV30	once	.	TRBJ1-5	TGTGCCTGGAGTGTAGGGGGTAGCAATCAGCCCCAGCATTTT	CAWSVGGSNQPQHF
TRBV4-1	.	.	TRBJ2-7	TGCGCCAGCAGCCAAGATAGCCAGATGTATTCCGAGCAGTACTTC	CASSQDSQMYSEQYF
TRBV7-2	.	.	TRBJ2-7	TGTGCCAACGAAAGACCCTCGGGCTACGAGCAGTACTTC	CANERPSGYEQYF
TRBV11-3	.	.	TRBJ1-1	TGTGCCAGCAGCTTAGAGGGCAGGAACACTGAAGCTTTCTTT	CASSLEGRNTEAFF
TRBV6-6	once	TRBD2	TRBJ2-1	TGTGCCAGCAGAGGACTAGCGGGCTCCTACAATGAGCAGTTCTTC	CASRGLAGSYNEQFF
TRBV4-1	.	TRBD1	TRBJ1-5	TGCGCCAGCAGCCGAGAGACAGGGAATAGCAATCAGCCCCAGCATTTT	CASSRETGNSNQPQHF
TRBV19	.	TRBD1	TRBJ2-7	TGTGCCAGTAGTAGGACAGGATCCTACGAGCAGTACTTC	CASSRTGSYEQYF
TRBV2	.	TRBD1	TRBJ1-4	TGTGCCAGCAGTCCCGGGACAGCTGCTAATGAAAAACTGTTTTTT	CASSPGTAANEKLFF
TRBV5-1	.	.	TRBJ2-7	TGCGCCAGCAGAATAGGAACCGCGGGAATTTACGAGCAGTACTTC	CASRIGTAGIYEQYF
TRBV5-1	few	.	TRBJ1-2	TGCGCCAGCGGGGGCAGGGGACAATTTCAGGGCTACACCTTC	CASGGRGQFQGYTF
TRBV28	.	TRBD2	TRBJ2-7	TGTGCCAGCAGTCAATCCGGACTAGCGGGAGTCTACGAGCAGTACTTC	CASSQSGLAGVYEQYF
TRBV18	.	.	TRBJ2-7	TGTGCCAGCTCACCGAATAGCGACGCCTACGAGCAGTACTTC	CASSPNSDAYEQYF